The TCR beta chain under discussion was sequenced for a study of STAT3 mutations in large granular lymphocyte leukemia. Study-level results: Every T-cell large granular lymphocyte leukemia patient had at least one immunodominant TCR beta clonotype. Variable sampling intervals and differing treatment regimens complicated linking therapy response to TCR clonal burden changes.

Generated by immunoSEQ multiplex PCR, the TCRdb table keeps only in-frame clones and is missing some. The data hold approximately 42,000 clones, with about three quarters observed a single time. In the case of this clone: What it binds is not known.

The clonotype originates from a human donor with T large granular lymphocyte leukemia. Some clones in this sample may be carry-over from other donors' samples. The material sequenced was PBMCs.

CDR3 protein: CASIYGQAKGNQPQHF. The CDR3 DNA follows: TGTGCCAGCATTTACGGACAGGCAAAGGGCAATCAGCCCCAGCATTTT. The gene calls are TRBV28 and TRBJ1-5; 7 bases fit TRBD1. Germline V gives CDR1 MDHEN, CDR2 SYDVKM. The CDR3 covers 16 residues. V was clipped by 7 bases and J by 2 bases; unmatched bases: 11.